A selection of T cell receptor beta chains follows, all from one sample in a study of shared clonotypes between healthy human individuals. Clones were sequenced by immunoSEQ multiplex PCR, and TCRdb holds only the in-frame ones, with some missing. The sample contains about 1 million clones, approximately 76% of which appear only once. The specimen sequenced was memory CD4+ T cells sorted from blood. The receptors come from a man aged 18-30 years in good health. Both conserved end residues are part of each CDR3. The D gene is left open where the match is weak.

v_gene,j_gene,d_gene,CDR3aa
TRBV4-1,TRBJ1-1,-,CASSQEFLAGPTEAFF
TRBV7-9,TRBJ1-1,-,CASSRNNQGTEAFF
TRBV30,TRBJ1-6,TRBD1,CAWSAGQGYSPLHF
TRBV19,TRBJ1-5,-,CASSIKGQTNQPQHF
TRBV29-1,TRBJ2-5,-,CSVSFLGETQYF
TRBV9,TRBJ1-2,-,CASSVEGTTNYGYTF
TRBV19,TRBJ1-1,-,CASTDNTEAFF
TRBV10-3,TRBJ2-5,-,CAIREGGKETQYF
TRBV4-2,TRBJ2-1,TRBD2,CASSRVAGAETPEQFF
TRBV29-1,TRBJ2-4,TRBD2,CSVELAGPKNIQYF
TRBV18,TRBJ2-2,-,CASSPNDLATGELFF
TRBV7-9,TRBJ2-3,TRBD1,CASRPGTGKADTQYF
TRBV6-1,TRBJ2-6,-,CASSDPPGANVLTF